By frequency, the clone carrying this TCR beta chain registers medium-sized. Its antigen is as yet unknown. Via template switching, UMIs carrying a 6-nucleotide sample barcode were introduced. TCRdb reprocessed the 5' RACE reads and reports one entry per CDR3 protein, with no DNA. The table for this sample gives about 170,000 distinct CDR3 sequences. Germline CDR1 reads MGHRA; CDR2 reads YSYEKL. This CDR3 is built from 17 residues. The sample comes from a study of monozygotic twins with inflammatory bowel disease. General study findings and limits: For IBD patients, clonotypes shared with others were fewer than for healthy twins, especially with disease activity. Immunosuppressive treatments were not uniform, and this may have added variability to patient repertoires.

This rearrangement joins TRBV4-1 to TRBJ2-1; checking the TCRdb D call of TRBD1 is not possible without DNA. This TCR derives from a human donor with ulcerative colitis or Crohn's disease, or a healthy co-twin of an affected twin (not recorded which). Sequencing input: blood. The CDR3 here is CASSQVRARGRGNEQFF.